This T cell receptor (beta chain) emerged from a study of early stage breast cancer tumors. Across the whole study: Samples were sequenced at about 9.7-fold average coverage.

Overall study findings and caveats: Compared with adjacent normal breast tissue, tumors showed 2.5 to 3-fold greater T cell density and higher clonality. In about 90% of the 16 patients, blood comparison separated tumor from normal breast.

Clones were read by immunoSEQ multiplex PCR, and TCRdb kept only the in-frame ones, dropping some. The table includes tens of thousands of clones, around 73% detected once. This clone was seen more than once but under ten times. Its target is not known. Germline assignment: CDR1 MNHNY and CDR2 SVGAGI (reference sequence). Unmatched junction bases numbered 7, after V lost 7 bases and J lost 8 bases. The CDR3 is 12 amino acids. The TCR comes from a person aged 45 to 60 with breast cancer. Sequencing was carried out using blood. This chain uses TRBV6-6 with TRBJ1-2, with TRBD1 matching 7 bases. The CDR3 is CASKTDRAGYTF. Written as DNA, the CDR3 is TGTGCCAGCAAAACCGACAGGGCGGGCTACACCTTC.